The T cell receptor (beta chain) described here comes from a study of monozygotic twins with inflammatory bowel disease. Study-wide results and caveats: Among patients, repertoires may have gained variability from differing immunosuppressive treatments.

TCRdb reprocessed the 5' RACE reads; each CDR3 protein has one entry and no DNA is given. The sample table includes around 450,000 distinct CDR3 sequences. Germline assignment: CDR1 SGHRS and CDR2 YFSETQ. The CDR3 length is 14 residues. A word on this clonotype: Its cognate antigen is unknown.

The specimen sequenced was blood. The TCR originated in a human donor with ulcerative colitis or Crohn's disease, or a healthy co-twin of an affected twin (not recorded which). The chain combines TRBV5-1 with TRBJ2-1; there is no DNA to check the TCRdb D call of TRBD1. This CDR3 is CASSSTGTGGEQFF.